Presented here are 8 T cell receptor beta chains from one specimen sequenced in a study of blood T cell repertoires in COVID-19. Sequencing used immunoSEQ multiplex PCR; TCRdb keeps in-frame clones, though not all of them. The sample has just under 65,000 clones, about four fifths seen once; the top ten hold around 5.3%. The source material was peripheral blood. The receptors stem from a human donor in a cohort sampled during active COVID-19.

The chain employs TRBV28 and TRBJ2-7; 9 bases align to TRBD2. This CDR3 is 14 amino acids long. V lost 5 bases and J lost 5; bases outside the gene matches: 7. Germline CDR1 reads MDHEN; CDR2 reads SYDVKM. The CDR3 DNA follows: TGTGCCAGCAGTGAAGGGACTAGCATAAACGAGCAGTACTTC. It translates to CASSEGTSINEQYF.

J is TRBJ2-2 and V is TRBV3-1 (or the pseudogene TRBV3-2), with D maybe TRBD1 (6 bases). Per the germline V gene, CDR1 is LGHDT and CDR2 is YNNKEL (reference sequence). The V gene lost 0 bases and the J gene lost 2 bases, with 13 bases spanning the gap. The CDR3 extends over 17 amino acids. The CDR3 loop reads CASSQDWAGVNTGELFF. The CDR3 bases are TGTGCCAGCAGCCAAGATTGGGCAGGGGTTAACACCGGGGAGCTGTTTTTT.

A single count supports this clone. The chain is built from TRBV6-5 and TRBJ1-5; 7 nucleotides match TRBD1. The germline gives CDR1 MNHEY, CDR2 SVGAGI. V dropped 11 bases and J dropped 0; count of bases not matched to a gene: 10. This CDR3 is 15 amino acids long. In nucleotides, the CDR3 is TGTGCCGGGGGGCGGGACAGTAATAGCAATCAGCCCCAGCATTTT. Translating gives CAGGRDSNSNQPQHF.

This clone was counted only a few times. The chain combines TRBV6-2 or TRBV6-3 with TRBJ1-5; D not resolved. Germline values: CDR1 MNHEY, CDR2 SVGEGT. Trimming shortened V by 0 bases and J by 3 bases, and 12 bases separated the two germline ends. CDR3 length equals 16 residues. The CDR3 DNA reads as TGTGCCAGCAGTTACTCCACGCGAACCCCCAATCAGCCCCAGCATTTT. Translation: CASSYSTRTPNQPQHF.

This clone was recorded only once. The CDR3 DNA sequence: TGTGCCAGCAGTGAAGCTTTCGGGGATGGCTACACCTTC. Encoded protein: CASSEAFGDGYTF. The V call is TRBV6-1, the J call TRBJ1-2; D remains unclear. CDR3 length: 13 residues. V gave up 0 bases and J gave up 6 bases, with 8 bases separating them. Germline CDR1 is MNHNS and CDR2 is SASEGT.

This clone has at least ten counts. The gene calls are TRBV5-1 and TRBJ2-7; D might be TRBD1 (5 bases). CDR3 size: 15 residues. Germline assignment: CDR1 SGHRS and CDR2 YFSETQ. Trimming pared 0 bases from V and 2 bases from J, leaving 12 bases between. The CDR3 DNA is TGCGCCAGCAGCTTGGATGACAGCAAGACCTACGAGCAGTACTTC. It codes for CASSLDDSKTYEQYF.

This chain links TRBV10-3 with TRBJ1-3, with D uncertain. Germline CDR1 ENHRY, CDR2 SYGVKD. V shed 2 bases and J shed 4 bases, with 15 bases lying between them. The CDR3 has 16 residues. This CDR3 is CAISENGPGPGNTIYF. For the CDR3, the DNA is TGTGCCATCAGTGAGAATGGCCCGGGTCCCGGAAACACCATATATTTT.

This clone was observed a single time. J is TRBJ2-6 and V is TRBV27; TRBD1 agrees at 7 bases. Germline CDR1 MNHEY, CDR2 SMNVEV (reference sequence). Unmatched junction bases numbered 3, after V lost 9 bases and J lost 1 base. The CDR3 has 14 residues. The CDR3 DNA sequence: TGTGCCAGTACAGGGGTTTCTGGGGCCAACGTCCTGACTTTC. Its protein product is CASTGVSGANVLTF.